This is a list of T cell receptor beta chains from one sample in a study of blood T cell repertoires in COVID-19. Sequencing used immunoSEQ multiplex PCR; TCRdb keeps in-frame clones, though not all of them. The sample contains some 140,000 clones, 80% to 90% of which appear only once. Material for sequencing was PBMCs or T cells enriched from blood (not recorded which). All receptors come from a man aged 40-55 years with acute COVID-19. The CDR3 runs from the conserved cysteine through the conserved F or W. The order of the fields is clone size, D gene, J gene, CDR3 length, V gene, CDR3 DNA, CDR3 protein. D genes are given only for firm matches. Part of the rows lack a size; the others show once, few, many or a class for expanded clones.

NA	NA	TRBJ2-3	15	TRBV7-2	TGTGCCAGCAGCTTTCGACTAGGACCCACAGATACGCAGTATTTT	CASSFRLGPTDTQYF
NA	NA	TRBJ1-1	15	TRBV6-5	TGTGCCAGCAGTTACTCGATCGAGCAGAACACTGAAGCTTTCTTT	CASSYSIEQNTEAFF
NA	TRBD1	TRBJ2-2	15	TRBV9	TGTGCCAGCAGCGTGGGACAGGGAGGGACCGGGGAGCTGTTTTTT	CASSVGQGGTGELFF
few	TRBD1	TRBJ1-1	16	TRBV4-2	TGTGCCAGCAGCCAAGATTGGTCGGGGACAGGCACTGAAGCTTTCTTT	CASSQDWSGTGTEAFF
few	TRBD2	TRBJ2-1	18	TRBV4-2	TGTGCCAGCAGCCATTGGGGACTAGCGGGAGGCTCTCACAATGAGCAGTTCTTC	CASSHWGLAGGSHNEQFF
NA	NA	TRBJ2-4	18	TRBV6-4	TGTGCCAGCAGTGTGGTGGTGGAACAGGGTGCAACCAAAAACATTCAGTACTTC	CASSVVVEQGATKNIQYF
NA	NA	TRBJ1-5	14	TRBV3-1/TRBV3-2	TGTGCCAGCAGCCAAGGCCCCAGGGGTCAGCCCCAGCATTTT	CASSQGPRGQPQHF
few	TRBD2	TRBJ2-7	14	TRBV29-1	TGCAGCGTCCGGACTAGCGGGAGCTCCTACGAGCAGTACTTC	CSVRTSGSSYEQYF
NA	TRBD2	TRBJ2-3	17	TRBV7-9	TGTGCCAGCAGCCTCCAATTAGCGGGGGGTTACACAGATACGCAGTATTTT	CASSLQLAGGYTDTQYF
NA	NA	TRBJ1-3	17	TRBV25-1	TGTGCCAGCAGTGATTTACAGCGAGGGTCCTCTGGAAACACCATATATTTT	CASSDLQRGSSGNTIYF
once	NA	TRBJ1-6	16	TRBV5-5	TGTGCCAGCAGCCCCGTGACAGGACAATATAATTCACCCCTCCACTTT	CASSPVTGQYNSPLHF
NA	NA	TRBJ2-2	16	TRBV10-3	TGTGCCATCAGTGAGTCCGGGGGTCAGAACACCGGGGAGCTGTTTTTT	CAISESGGQNTGELFF
few	TRBD1	TRBJ1-2	14	TRBV7-9	TGTGCCAGCAGCTTCGGACAGGGGGCAGATGGCTACACCTTC	CASSFGQGADGYTF